Below, 21 T cell receptor beta chains from the same sample are listed, as sequenced in a study of beta chain features in type 1 diabetes. Study-wide points: Moderate yet significant TCRB CDR3 shortening was seen in Type 1 diabetes patients in all four CD4+ subsets.

Expressed TCRB transcripts were sequenced after all isolated RNA was converted to cDNA. Using immunoSEQ multiplex PCR, the repertoire was profiled, and TCRdb retains in-frame clones only, with some absent. The table includes over 150,000 clones, around 8.3% detected once. Antigen specificity for these receptors is unknown. The sample comprised central memory CD4+ T cells from blood. Receptors originate from a woman between 18 and 29 years old with type 1 diabetes.

This clone has only a few counts. The chain links TRBV7-8 to TRBJ2-1; TRBD1 matches at 8 bases. CDR1 and CDR2 (germline): SGHVS, FQNEAQ. This CDR3 has 12 amino acids. The J segment lost 4 bases and the V segment lost 11 bases, leaving 4 bases of the junction unmatched. CDR3 protein: CAGGQGYNEQFF. In DNA, the CDR3 is TGTGCCGGCGGACAGGGTTACAATGAGCAGTTCTTC.

The chain recombines TRBV7-3 with TRBJ1-1, with unresolved D. V lost 5 bases to trimming and J lost 4 bases, with 11 bases between them. This CDR3 is built from 13 residues. The V gene's germline CDR1 is SGHTA and CDR2 FQGTGA. In DNA, the CDR3 is TGTGCCAGCAGCGCGGGGATTGGCACTGAAGCTTTCTTT. It encodes CASSAGIGTEAFF.

Turning to this clone: The sample has other DNA sequences that encode this CDR3 too. This chain connects TRBV4-3 to TRBJ1-2; D might be TRBD1 (5 bases). Germline CDR1 LGHNA, CDR2 YSLEER. The CDR3 consists of 13 residues. Trimming stripped 0 bases from V and 5 bases from J, with 7 bases between. The CDR3 here is CASSQEAGYGYTF. In nucleotides, the CDR3 is TGCGCCAGCAGCCAAGAAGCAGGGTATGGCTACACCTTC.

This clone was found many times. V and J are TRBV19 and TRBJ1-1; perhaps TRBD1 as D (5 bases). V lost 6 bases and J 4 bases, leaving 15 bases between the germline ends. CDR3 size: 14 residues. Germline CDR1 LNHDA, CDR2 SQIVND (reference sequence). The DNA of the CDR3 is TGTGCCAGTAGCCTGGGGGAGGGGATCACTGAAGCTTTCTTT. Its protein is CASSLGEGITEAFF.

This clone appeared many times. The gene calls are TRBV7-2 and TRBJ1-1; possibly TRBD1 for D (5 bases). Germline CDR1 reads SGHTA; CDR2 reads FQGNSA. Trimming shortened V by 0 bases and J by 5 bases, and 10 bases separated the two germline ends. The CDR3 runs 14 residues. Here the CDR3 reads CASSLALGGTEAFF. CDR3 DNA sequence: TGTGCCAGCAGCTTAGCGTTGGGGGGTACTGAAGCTTTCTTT.

The J gene is TRBJ2-5, the V gene TRBV7-7, with D possibly TRBD2 on 6 matching bases. CDR1 is SSHAT, CDR2 FNYEAQ, per germline (reference sequence). The V end was cut by 5 bases, the J end by 3 bases, with 10 bases between. The CDR3 is 13 residues long. In nucleotides, the CDR3 is TGTGCCAGCAGCGCGGGATTCGAAGAGACCCAGTACTTC. Encoded protein: CASSAGFEETQYF.

A single count supports this clone. J is TRBJ1-3 and V is TRBV15; D gene ambiguous. This CDR3 has 15 amino acids. V lost 0 bases and J lost 0, with 6 bases in between. The germline V gene has CDR1 LNHNV and CDR2 YYDKDF (reference sequence). CDR3 loop: CATSRDQVSGNTIYF. For the CDR3, the DNA is TGTGCCACCAGCAGAGATCAGGTCTCTGGAAACACCATATATTTT.

The V and J genes are TRBV6-1 and TRBJ1-2; the D is unclear. Trimming cost V 2 bases and J 5 bases, with 9 bases left between them. The CDR3 totals 13 residues. CDR1 is MNHNS, CDR2 SASEGT, per germline. The CDR3 protein is CASSERPGYGYTF. The CDR3 DNA is TGTGCCAGCAGTGAAAGACCGGGGTATGGCTACACCTTC.

The table lists this clone with a few counts. J is TRBJ2-1 and V is TRBV4-2; TRBD2 might be the D (5 bases). This CDR3 is built from 15 residues. V was clipped by 0 bases and J by 9 bases, with 15 bases between them. Germline V gives CDR1 LGHNA, CDR2 YNFKEQ. In DNA form, the CDR3 reads TGTGCCAGCAGCCAAGATCGGAGCGGCGACCCTGAGCAGTTCTTC. Protein: CASSQDRSGDPEQFF.

This chain uses TRBV7-9 with TRBJ2-2; TRBD1 agrees at 7 bases. Germline CDR1 is SEHNR and CDR2 is FQNEAQ (reference sequence). J gave up 5 bases and V 5 bases, and 2 bases lay outside the gene matches. The CDR3 is 13 residues long. The CDR3, as DNA: TGTGCCAGCAGCCCCAGGGGGACCGGGGAGCTGTTTTTT. It yields the protein CASSPRGTGELFF.

The genes are TRBV5-1 and TRBJ1-2; TRBD1 is a possible D gene (6 bases). The V and J ends lost 3 bases and 1 base respectively, with 7 bases between them. CDR1 and CDR2 from the germline V gene are SGHRS and YFSETQ. This CDR3 region has 13 residues. CDR3 amino acids: CASSWDINYGYTF. CDR3 bases: TGCGCCAGCAGCTGGGACATTAACTATGGCTACACCTTC.

To note about this clone: This sample includes further DNA sequences coding for the same CDR3. This chain connects TRBV19 to TRBJ2-5, with no clear D. CDR3 length equals 13 residues. Trimming took off 3 bases at V and 5 bases at J, with 10 bases between the two ends. CDR1 is LNHDA, CDR2 SQIVND, per germline (reference sequence). The DNA of the CDR3 is TGTGCCAGTAGTATCCAGGTCCGGGAGACCCAGTACTTC. Amino acid sequence: CASSIQVRETQYF.

This clone was counted between two and nine times. This chain connects TRBV19 to TRBJ1-2; 7 nucleotides agree with TRBD1. The junction had 10 bases not matched to a gene; V was cut back by 5 bases and J by 1 base. The CDR3 has 16 residues. Germline V gene lookup returns CDR1 LNHDA and CDR2 SQIVND (reference sequence). CDR3 DNA: TGTGCCAGTAGTGGACACGGGACAGCCCTTAACTATGGCTACACCTTC. This translates into CASSGHGTALNYGYTF.

The table lists this clone with a few counts. The CDR3 nucleotides are TGTGCCAGCAGCTTAGTCGGGACAACTAATGAAAAACTGTTTTTT. This sequence encodes CASSLVGTTNEKLFF. The chain joins TRBV7-2 to TRBJ1-4; D gene ambiguous. CDR1 and CDR2 from the germline V gene are SGHTA and FQGNSA. CDR3 length: 15 residues. Trimming stripped 1 base from V and 0 bases from J, with 6 bases between.

This clone was seen a handful of times. V gene TRBV5-6 combines with J gene TRBJ2-7; the D gene is possibly TRBD2 (5 bases). Deletions cut 0 bases from V and 5 bases from J, with 12 bases between. The CDR3 has 14 amino acids. CDR1 is SGHDT and CDR2 is YYEEEE in the germline V gene. This chain's CDR3 is CASSLAAGSHEQYF. The CDR3 DNA sequence: TGTGCCAGCAGCTTGGCGGCGGGTTCCCACGAGCAGTACTTC.

This clone has more than one count but fewer than ten. The chain joins TRBV7-9 to TRBJ1-6; D gene unclear. Trimming cost V 8 bases and J 7 bases, with 18 bases left between them. The CDR3 runs 15 residues. The germline gives CDR1 SEHNR, CDR2 FQNEAQ (reference sequence). In DNA form, the CDR3 reads TGTGCCAGCCAATTAGCTAATGGGTGGAATTCACCCCTCCACTTT. It specifies CASQLANGWNSPLHF.

The rearrangement links TRBV5-1 to TRBJ2-2, with 8 bases aligning to TRBD1. Germline CDR1 SGHRS, CDR2 YFSETQ. The CDR3 is made up of 16 amino acids. V lost 4 bases and J lost 0; bases outside the gene matches: 5. Written as DNA, the CDR3 is TGCGCCAGCAGCACCGCAGGGGGCGCGAACACCGGGGAGCTGTTTTTT. Protein sequence: CASSTAGGANTGELFF.

This clone appeared a few times. The gene calls are TRBV25-1 and TRBJ2-7; D not resolved. This CDR3 has 12 amino acids. Germline V gives CDR1 MGHDK, CDR2 SYGVNS. Trimming took 1 base from V and 2 from J, leaving 3 bases between them. CDR3 sequence (DNA): TGTGCCAGCAGTGAATCGGCCTACGAGCAGTACTTC. This translates into CASSESAYEQYF.

This clone was counted at least ten times. CDR3 in DNA: TGTGCCAGCAGTGAGGGTGGCCTAGCGGGAGAAGAGCAGTTCTTC. Its protein is CASSEGGLAGEEQFF. V usage is TRBV2 and J usage is TRBJ2-1; TRBD2 matches at 10 bases. The CDR3 has 15 residues. Germline V gene sequence: CDR1 SNHLY, CDR2 FYNNEI. The ends lost 3 bases at V and 10 bases at J; junction bases unmatched: 9.

The J gene is TRBJ2-1, the V gene TRBV6-5; 15 bases line up with TRBD2. This CDR3 has 15 residues. J gave up 7 bases and V 7 bases, and 5 bases lay outside the gene matches. Germline CDR1 MNHEY, CDR2 SVGAGI. CDR3 residues: CASKPGTSGRNEQFF. The CDR3 coding sequence is TGTGCCAGCAAGCCCGGGACTAGCGGGAGGAATGAGCAGTTCTTC.

V gene TRBV28 combines with J gene TRBJ2-7; D uncertain. V lost 8 bases to trimming and J lost 9 bases, with 14 bases between them. CDR1 is MDHEN, CDR2 SYDVKM, per germline. The CDR3 totals 11 residues. The CDR3 here is CASSGPRRQYF. CDR3 sequence (DNA): TGTGCCAGCTCTGGGCCTCGCCGGCAGTACTTC.